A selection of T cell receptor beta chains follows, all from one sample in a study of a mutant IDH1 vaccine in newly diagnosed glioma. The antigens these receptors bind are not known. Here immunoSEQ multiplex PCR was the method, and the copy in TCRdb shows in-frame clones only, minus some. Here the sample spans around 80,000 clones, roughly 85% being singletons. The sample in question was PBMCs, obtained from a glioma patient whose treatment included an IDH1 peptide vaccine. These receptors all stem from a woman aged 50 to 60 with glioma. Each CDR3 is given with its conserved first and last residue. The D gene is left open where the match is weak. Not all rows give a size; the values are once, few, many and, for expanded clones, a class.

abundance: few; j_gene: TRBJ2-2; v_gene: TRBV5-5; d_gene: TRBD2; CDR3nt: TGTGCCAGCAGCTTGGTGTTAGCGGGAGCCACCGGGGAGCTGTTTTTT; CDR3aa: CASSLVLAGATGELFF
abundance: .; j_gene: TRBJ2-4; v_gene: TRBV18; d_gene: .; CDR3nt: TGTGCCAGCTCACCCCCAGGCTGGGGAAACATTCAGTACTTC; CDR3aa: CASSPPGWGNIQYF
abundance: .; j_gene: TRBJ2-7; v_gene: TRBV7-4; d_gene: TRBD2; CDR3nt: TGTGCCAGCAGCTTATGCAAGGGAAGCGGGGCCTACGAGCAGTACTTC; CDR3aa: CASSLCKGSGAYEQYF
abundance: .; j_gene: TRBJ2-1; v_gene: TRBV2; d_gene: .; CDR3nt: TGTGCCACCATTAGCAGGACTCAAAGGATAAGCTCCTACAATGAGCAGTTCTTC; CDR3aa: CATISRTQRISSYNEQFF
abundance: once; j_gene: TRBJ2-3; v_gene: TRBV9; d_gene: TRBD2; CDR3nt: TGTGCCAGCAGCGTAGGGGTTAGCGGGAGGGCCGGGGATACGCAGTATTTT; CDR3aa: CASSVGVSGRAGDTQYF
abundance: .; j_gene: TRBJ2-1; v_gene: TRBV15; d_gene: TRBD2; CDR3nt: TGTGCCACCAGCAGAGAATCGGGACTAGCGATCGATGAGCAGTTCTTC; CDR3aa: CATSRESGLAIDEQFF
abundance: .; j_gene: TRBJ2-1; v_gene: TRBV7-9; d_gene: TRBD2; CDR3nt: TGTGCCAGCAGCGTCGGGACTAGCGGTGCGAGTGAGCAGTTCTTC; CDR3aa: CASSVGTSGASEQFF
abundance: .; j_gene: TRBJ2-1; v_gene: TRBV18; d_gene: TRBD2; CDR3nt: TGTGCCAGCCAGCGGGAGTGGTCCTACAATGAGCAGTTCTTC; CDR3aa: CASQREWSYNEQFF
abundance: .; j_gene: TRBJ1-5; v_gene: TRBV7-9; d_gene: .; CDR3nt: TGTGCCAGCAGCCGAGGCATTAGCAATCAGCCCCAGCATTTT; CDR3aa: CASSRGISNQPQHF
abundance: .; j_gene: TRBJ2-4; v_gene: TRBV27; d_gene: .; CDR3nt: TGTGCCAGCAGCTTCGGGGTCAGTGCCATTCAGTACTTC; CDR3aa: CASSFGVSAIQYF
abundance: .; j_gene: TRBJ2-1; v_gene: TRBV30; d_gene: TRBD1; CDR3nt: TGTGCCTGGAGAGGCAGGGGGTGGCAGTTCTTC; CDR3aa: CAWRGRGWQFF
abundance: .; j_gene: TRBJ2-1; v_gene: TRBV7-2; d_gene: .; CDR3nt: TGTGCCAGCAGCTTACCGGGAACCTACAATGAGCAGTTCTTC; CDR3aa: CASSLPGTYNEQFF
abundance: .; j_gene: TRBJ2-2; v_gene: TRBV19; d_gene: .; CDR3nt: TGTGCCAGTTCCGAGACGCGGGCCGGGGAGCTGTTTTTT; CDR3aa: CASSETRAGELFF
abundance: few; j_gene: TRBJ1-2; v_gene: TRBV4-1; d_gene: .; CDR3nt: TGCGCCAGCAGCCAAAGAAACTACTATGGCTACACCTTC; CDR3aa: CASSQRNYYGYTF
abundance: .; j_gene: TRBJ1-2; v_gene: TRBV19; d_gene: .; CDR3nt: TGTGCCAGTAGTATCGGCACAGGGAGTAAAGATGGCTACACCTTC; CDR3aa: CASSIGTGSKDGYTF
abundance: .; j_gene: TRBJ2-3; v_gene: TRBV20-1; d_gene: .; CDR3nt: TGCAGTGCTCCTTCTCCGAATACGCAGTATTTT; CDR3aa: CSAPSPNTQYF
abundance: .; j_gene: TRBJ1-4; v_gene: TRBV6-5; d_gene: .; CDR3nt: TGTGCCAGCAGTACACAGGCCGTAGGGGAAAAACTGTTTTTT; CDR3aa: CASSTQAVGEKLFF
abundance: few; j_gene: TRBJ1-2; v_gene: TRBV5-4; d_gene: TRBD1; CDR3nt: TGTGCCAGCAGCTTGGACAGGGGGGAGATAGGTGGCTACACCTTC; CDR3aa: CASSLDRGEIGGYTF
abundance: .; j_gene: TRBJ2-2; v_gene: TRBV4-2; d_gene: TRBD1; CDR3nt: TGTGCCAGCAGCCCAGGGGGGGACAGGGGGCGCACCGGGGAGCTGTTTTTT; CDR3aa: CASSPGGDRGRTGELFF
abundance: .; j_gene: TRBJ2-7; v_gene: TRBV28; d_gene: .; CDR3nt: TGTGCCAGTGGTGGGCGATCCTACGAGCAGTACTTC; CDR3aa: CASGGRSYEQYF
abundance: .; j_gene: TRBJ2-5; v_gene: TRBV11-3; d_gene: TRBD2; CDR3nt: TGTGCCAGCAGCTTAGGGACTAGCGGGGGCCAAGAGACCCAGTACTTC; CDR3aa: CASSLGTSGGQETQYF
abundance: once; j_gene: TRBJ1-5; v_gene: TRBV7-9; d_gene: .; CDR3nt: TGTGCCAGCAGCCTCCGGGGGAGCAATCAGCCCCAGCATTTT; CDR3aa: CASSLRGSNQPQHF